This TCR beta chain was retrieved from a study of long-term antiretroviral therapy in people with HIV. This clone appeared a few times. The antigen is not known. Germline CDR1 SGHTA, CDR2 FQGNSA. The CDR3 has 17 amino acids. Trimming at V came to 0 bases and at J to 6 bases, leaving 11 bases not matched to a gene. Sequencing relied on immunoSEQ assay v3.0, run at survey level. In sequencing, about 40,000-55,000 T-cell genomes per sample were targeted. TCRdb keeps only in-frame clones here, not all; method: immunoSEQ multiplex PCR. The repertoire includes some 27,000 clones, more than 70% of them detected once, and about 10% sits in the top ten. Findings and caveats of the study: Upon ART, diversity increased but remained lower than transplant donor controls.

The material sequenced was unsorted PBMCs, taken less than 5 years after starting antiretroviral therapy. This TCR derives from a man in his forties with HIV. V gene TRBV7-2 combines with J gene TRBJ2-7; TRBD1 matches at 10 bases. CDR3 in DNA: TGTGCCAGCAGCTTAGCTTCCGGAGACAGGGGGCGCTCCGAGCAGTACTTC. Residues: CASSLASGDRGRSEQYF.